These 19 T cell receptor beta chains were all obtained from the same sample, sequenced in a study of Ad26.COV2.S vaccination and SARS-CoV-2 variants. Generated by immunoSEQ multiplex PCR, the TCRdb table keeps only in-frame clones and is missing some. This sample has over 400,000 clones, with about 90% found just once. Treatment in this sample: some 19 received Ad26.COV2.S at low or high dose, single or two shots; roughly five received placebo; per-sample allocation not given. Following the first vaccine or placebo injection, samples were taken on day 63. The specimen comprised peripheral blood, sampled in a trial of Ad26.COV2.S vaccine versus placebo. Receptor source: a person aged 18-65 years who received the Ad26.COV2.S COVID-19 vaccine or a placebo.

The chain couples TRBV6-6 to TRBJ2-7; 8 nucleotides agree with TRBD1. There are 14 residues in the CDR3. Germline CDR1 and CDR2: MNHNY and SVGAGI (reference sequence). Trimming took 4 bases from V and 3 from J; bases not matched to a gene: 5. The CDR3 loop is CASSSTGGYYEQYF. CDR3 nucleotides: TGTGCCAGCAGTTCCACAGGGGGGTACTACGAGCAGTACTTC.

V is TRBV19 and J is TRBJ2-7; a weak D match, TRBD1 (6 bases). V gave up 3 bases and J gave up 3 bases, with 12 bases separating them. This CDR3 is built from 14 residues. Germline CDR1 and CDR2: LNHDA and SQIVND (reference sequence). CDR3 in DNA: TGTGCCAGTAGTATGGGGGCAGGGGACTACGAGCAGTACTTC. It yields the protein CASSMGAGDYEQYF.

The chain carries TRBV30 and TRBJ1-3; D is ambiguous. The germline V gene has CDR1 GTSNPN and CDR2 SVGIG (reference sequence). The CDR3 runs 11 residues. Trimming shortened V by 5 bases and J by 0 bases, and 2 bases separated the two germline ends. The CDR3 DNA sequence: TGTGCCTGGTACTCTGGAAACACCATATATTTT. It translates to CAWYSGNTIYF.

The gene calls are TRBV19 and TRBJ1-1, with 8 bases identical to TRBD1. Per germline, CDR1 LNHDA and CDR2 SQIVND (reference sequence). After removal of 7 bases from V and 7 bases from J, the junction contained 14 bases not matched to a gene. There are 15 residues in the CDR3. For the CDR3, the DNA is TGTGCCAGTACCCAAATGGCTCAGGGGGCGGGTGAAGCTTTCTTT. Protein: CASTQMAQGAGEAFF.

V gene TRBV4-3 combines with J gene TRBJ2-1, with 12 bases fitting TRBD1. The germline gives CDR1 LGHNA, CDR2 YSLEER. The junction had 11 bases not matched to a gene; V was cut back by 4 bases and J by 7 bases. The CDR3 consists of 17 residues. The CDR3 loop is CASSRAPGTGGSNEQFF. CDR3 sequence (DNA): TGCGCCAGCAGCCGCGCCCCCGGGACAGGGGGCTCTAATGAGCAGTTCTTC.

The chain carries TRBV5-6 and TRBJ2-7, with 12 bases lining up with TRBD1. J was trimmed by 6 bases and V by 4 bases; bases with no gene match: 8. The CDR3 sequence is 15 residues long. The germline V gene encodes CDR1 SGHDT and CDR2 YYEEEE. As DNA, the CDR3 is TGTGCCAGCAGCCGGCCCGGGACAGGGGGCCGCGAGCAGTACTTC. It encodes CASSRPGTGGREQYF.

CDR3 in amino acids: CASKIQGIWGYTF. Written as DNA, the CDR3 is TGTGCCAGCAAGATTCAGGGGATTTGGGGCTACACCTTC. This chain connects TRBV28 to TRBJ1-2, with D maybe TRBD1 (6 bases). Trimming stripped 7 bases from V and 8 bases from J, with 17 bases between. The CDR3 runs 13 residues. Germline CDR1 and CDR2: MDHEN and SYDVKM.

J is TRBJ1-1 and V is TRBV30; the match to TRBD1 covers 7 bases. The germline V gene encodes CDR1 GTSNPN and CDR2 SVGIG (reference sequence). There are 14 residues in the CDR3. V lost 1 base, J lost 2 bases, and 4 bases stayed unmatched. The CDR3 region has the DNA TGTGCCTGGAGTGCCGGGACAGATAACACTGAAGCTTTCTTT. It codes for CAWSAGTDNTEAFF.

The chain carries TRBV4-3 and TRBJ2-3, with D perhaps matching TRBD2 (5 bases). Germline CDR1 LGHNA, CDR2 YSLEER. The germline V and J ends were trimmed by 3 bases and 1 base, with 14 bases remaining between them. This CDR3 has 16 residues. In nucleotides, the CDR3 is TGCGCCAGCAGCCAGGGATCTAGCTCCCGCACAGATACGCAGTATTTT. Protein product: CASSQGSSSRTDTQYF.

This clone was observed once. This chain links TRBV11-3 with TRBJ2-7, with D perhaps TRBD1 (7 bases). CDR3 size: 15 residues. Germline V lookup: CDR1 SGHNT, CDR2 YENEEA. V dropped 1 base and J dropped 4 bases, with 14 bases sitting between them. The CDR3 DNA reads TGTGCCAGCAGCTTAGCCGCGGGACAGCAGTACGAGCAGTACTTC. It is translated as CASSLAAGQQYEQYF.

J is TRBJ2-5 and V is TRBV30, with no clear D. The CDR3 totals 14 residues. V lost 0 bases, J lost 2 bases, and 10 bases lay in between. The V gene's germline CDR1 is GTSNPN and CDR2 SVGIG (reference sequence). The CDR3 sequence: CAWSVPLLQETQYF. CDR3 DNA sequence: TGTGCCTGGAGTGTACCCCTGCTACAAGAGACCCAGTACTTC.

The chain recombines TRBV15 with TRBJ2-7, with D possibly being TRBD1 (6 bases). The CDR3 totals 13 residues. CDR1 is LNHNV and CDR2 is YYDKDF in the germline V gene (reference sequence). V lost 5 bases, J lost 6 bases, and 14 bases lay in between. The CDR3 reads CATSGGPRIEQYF. In DNA form, the CDR3 reads TGTGCCACCAGCGGGGGCCCGAGGATCGAGCAGTACTTC.

The V gene is TRBV19, the J gene TRBJ2-2; the match to TRBD1 covers 10 bases. This CDR3 has 17 residues. Trimming took 10 bases from V and 2 from J; bases not matched to a gene: 13. Germline CDR1 reads LNHDA; CDR2 reads SQIVND (reference sequence). In DNA form, the CDR3 reads TGTGCCACTAAGAGTAAGAGACAGGGGGCCAACACCGGGGAGCTGTTTTTT. This encodes CATKSKRQGANTGELFF.

J is TRBJ1-2 and V is TRBV19; D unresolved. The germline gives CDR1 LNHDA, CDR2 SQIVND (reference sequence). V was trimmed by 0 bases and J by 4 bases, leaving 6 bases between them. This CDR3 comprises 13 residues. This CDR3 is CASSIEASYGYTF. The CDR3 nucleotides read TGTGCCAGTAGTATAGAGGCGTCCTATGGCTACACCTTC.

The rearrangement links TRBV6-2 or TRBV6-3 to TRBJ1-4, with D hard to call. Trimming cost V 0 bases and J 5 bases, with 16 bases left between them. The length of the CDR3 is 17 residues. Per the germline V gene, CDR1 is MNHEY and CDR2 is SVGEGT. The CDR3 DNA follows: TGTGCCAGCAGTTACTCGATACGATGGGGTGGAAATGAAAAACTGTTTTTT. This gives the protein CASSYSIRWGGNEKLFF.

The chain employs TRBV14 and TRBJ1-2, with D possibly being TRBD1 (5 bases). CDR1 is SGHDN, CDR2 FVKESK, per germline. V lost 0 bases to trimming and J lost 3 bases, with 8 bases between them. The CDR3 has 14 amino acids. The CDR3 protein is CASSQDMGDYGYTF. CDR3 bases: TGTGCCAGCAGCCAAGATATGGGGGACTATGGCTACACCTTC.

This CDR3 is CASSLAYSSGEQYF. CDR3 coding DNA: TGTGCCAGCAGCTTAGCGTACAGCTCAGGCGAGCAGTACTTC. J is TRBJ2-7 and V is TRBV7-8, with D uncertain. The V end lost 0 bases, the J end lost 6 bases, and 12 bases lay between the germline ends. Germline CDR1 reads SGHVS; CDR2 reads FQNEAQ. The CDR3 runs 14 residues.

The chain joins TRBV27 to TRBJ2-1, with 14 bases that match TRBD2. Germline loops: CDR1 MNHEY, CDR2 SMNVEV (reference sequence). This CDR3 spans 17 amino acids. With V trimmed by 5 bases and J by 6 bases, 9 bases remained unmatched. The CDR3 nucleotides read TGTGCCAGCAGTCCACTGACTAGCGGGGGGGCGGGCAATGAGCAGTTCTTC. Translation: CASSPLTSGGAGNEQFF.

V gene TRBV25-1 combines with J gene TRBJ2-2; D is unclear. The V gene's germline CDR1 is MGHDK and CDR2 SYGVNS. CDR3 length: 15 residues. With 5 bases removed from V and 1 base from J, the gap between germline ends came to 11 bases. As DNA, the CDR3 is TGTGCCAGCAGTAAAACGAGGCAGAACACCGGGGAGCTGTTTTTT. Residues: CASSKTRQNTGELFF.